The rows below give T cell receptor beta chains drawn from one sample of a study of blood T cell repertoires in COVID-19. Method: immunoSEQ multiplex PCR; TCRdb's copy keeps in-frame clones and lacks some. The sample holds about 350,000 clones, roughly 86% seen once. Material: PBMCs or T cells enriched from blood (not recorded which). The receptor set was obtained from a woman aged 25-40 years who had been exposed to COVID-19. The CDR3 runs from the conserved cysteine through the conserved F or W.

v_gene: TRBV2
j_gene: TRBJ2-1
CDR3aa: CASSELHRGDEQFF

v_gene: TRBV3-1/TRBV3-2
j_gene: TRBJ2-5
CDR3aa: CASSQVGLEKETQYF

v_gene: TRBV7-2
j_gene: TRBJ2-7
CDR3aa: CASSLVTTEQYF

v_gene: TRBV19
j_gene: TRBJ2-7
CDR3aa: CASSIGGSSYEQYF

v_gene: TRBV3-1/TRBV3-2
j_gene: TRBJ1-5
CDR3aa: CASSQGGPSSNQPQHF

v_gene: TRBV11-2
j_gene: TRBJ1-4
CDR3aa: CASSLAANEKLFF

v_gene: TRBV28
j_gene: TRBJ2-3
CDR3aa: CASSRSSLAGGPVDTQYF

v_gene: TRBV4-1
j_gene: TRBJ2-5
CDR3aa: CASSEGLAGGLTGETQYF

v_gene: TRBV6-2/TRBV6-3
j_gene: TRBJ1-5
CDR3aa: CASSYELRGNQPQHF

v_gene: TRBV5-1
j_gene: TRBJ2-3
CDR3aa: CASSLILSRTSGESQHTDTQYF

v_gene: TRBV20-1
j_gene: TRBJ2-3
CDR3aa: CSASDPSGNLPDTQYF

v_gene: TRBV4-1
j_gene: TRBJ1-1
CDR3aa: CASSSATGGEGTEAFF

v_gene: TRBV28
j_gene: TRBJ2-7
CDR3aa: CASSVPQGGADEQYF

v_gene: TRBV6-5
j_gene: TRBJ2-7
CDR3aa: CASSSATGTVSYEQYF

v_gene: TRBV9
j_gene: TRBJ2-1
CDR3aa: CASSVAGSGAYNEQFF